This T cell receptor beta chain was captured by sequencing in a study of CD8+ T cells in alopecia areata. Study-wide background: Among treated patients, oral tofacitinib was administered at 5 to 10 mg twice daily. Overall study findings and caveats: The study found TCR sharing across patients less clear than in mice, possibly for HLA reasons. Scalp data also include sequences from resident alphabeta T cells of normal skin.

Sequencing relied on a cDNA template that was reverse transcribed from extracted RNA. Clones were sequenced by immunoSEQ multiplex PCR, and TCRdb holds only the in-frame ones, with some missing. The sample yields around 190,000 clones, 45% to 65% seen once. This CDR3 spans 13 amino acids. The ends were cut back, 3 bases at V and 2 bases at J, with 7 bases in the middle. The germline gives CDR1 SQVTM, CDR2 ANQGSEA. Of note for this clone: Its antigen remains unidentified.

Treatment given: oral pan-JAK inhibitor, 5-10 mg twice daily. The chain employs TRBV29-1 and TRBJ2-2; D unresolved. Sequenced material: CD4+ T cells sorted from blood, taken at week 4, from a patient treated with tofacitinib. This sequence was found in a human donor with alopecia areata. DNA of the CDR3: TGCAGCGTTGATACAACAAACACCGGGGAGCTGTTTTTT. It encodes CSVDTTNTGELFF.